This T cell receptor (beta chain) was sequenced during a study of T cell responses to AZD1222 COVID-19 vaccine. Study in general: Pooling covered second doses at about 4 or about 12 weeks.

Germline V gives CDR1 GTSNPN, CDR2 SVGIG (reference sequence). The CDR3 runs to 15 residues. The V end was cut by 5 bases, the J end by 0 bases, with 14 bases between. Comment on this clone: Its antigen is not identified.

Study conclusions and caveats: The study found Spike-specific TCR breadth and depth rose after two AZD1222 doses.

Sequenced by immunoSEQ multiplex PCR; TCRdb stores in-frame clones only, minus some. The sample holds roughly 170,000 clones, just over 85% seen once. The chain joins TRBV30 to TRBJ2-1, with TRBD2 as a possible D gene (5 bases). The TCR was taken from an adult in good health. Sample: peripheral blood, taken on day 0 of AZD1222 vaccination. CDR3 amino acids: CAWVGGSSSYNEQFF. The CDR3 DNA reads as TGTGCCTGGGTAGGCGGGTCTAGCTCCTACAATGAGCAGTTCTTC.